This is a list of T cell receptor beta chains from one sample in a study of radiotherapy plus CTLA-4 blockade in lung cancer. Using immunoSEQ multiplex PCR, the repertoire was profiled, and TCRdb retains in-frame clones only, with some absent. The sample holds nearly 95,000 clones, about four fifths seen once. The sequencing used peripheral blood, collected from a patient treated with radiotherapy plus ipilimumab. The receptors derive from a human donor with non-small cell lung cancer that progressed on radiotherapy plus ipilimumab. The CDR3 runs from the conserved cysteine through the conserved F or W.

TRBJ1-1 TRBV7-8 CASSYRDSTEAFF
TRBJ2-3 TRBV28 CASSTNGQGGRDTQYF
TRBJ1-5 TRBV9 CASSVGDSLPPQHF
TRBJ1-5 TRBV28 CASKRRLDNQPQHF
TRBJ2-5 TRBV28 CASSLGGVWETQYF
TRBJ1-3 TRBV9 CASSPRTGHSGNTIYF
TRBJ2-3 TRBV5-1 CASTPTSGRNTQYF
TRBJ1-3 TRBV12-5 CASGRGSAVFSGNTIYF
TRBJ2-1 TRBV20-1 CSATVNEQFF
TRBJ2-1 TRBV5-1 CASSLEVAVTLSSYNEQFF
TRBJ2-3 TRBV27 CASSLLGTDTQYF
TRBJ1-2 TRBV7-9 CASSVTTINYGYTF
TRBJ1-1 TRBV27 CASSLRGNTEAFF
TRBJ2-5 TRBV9 CASSEGGHQETQYF
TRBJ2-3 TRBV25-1 CASSDRGDTQYF
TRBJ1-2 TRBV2 CATNLDRGNYGYTF
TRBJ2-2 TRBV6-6 CASSYFPGQGSGELFF
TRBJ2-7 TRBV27 CASSLRDRGYEQYF
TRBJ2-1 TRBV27 CASSLSLVAEYNEQFF
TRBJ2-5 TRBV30 CAWARDTQETQYF
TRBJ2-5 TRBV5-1 CASSPLAGGLQETQYF
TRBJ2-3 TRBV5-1 CASSSRTERTDTQYF
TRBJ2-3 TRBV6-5 CASSVEGDTQYF
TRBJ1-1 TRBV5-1 CASSFRGDRRANTEAFF
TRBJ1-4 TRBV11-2 CASSLAGVHDEKLFF
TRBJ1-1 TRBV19 CASSWGRDRGEAFF